The following is a TCR beta chain sequence with its context. The sample is drawn from a study of blood T cell repertoires in COVID-19. Looking at the study overall: COVID-19 samples from acute and convalescent phases originated in the United States, Italy and Spain. Sample material is recorded as cDNA or gDNA derived from T cells, B-cell-depleted T cells, or PBMCs.

TCRdb's table, derived via immunoSEQ multiplex PCR, lists solely in-frame clones and lacks some. Here the sample spans tens of thousands of clones, about nine tenths being singletons. This CDR3 comprises 15 residues. V shed 3 bases and J shed 4 bases, with 12 bases lying between them. The germline V gene encodes CDR1 LGHDT and CDR2 YNNKEL (reference sequence). This sequence was found in a woman aged 45-65 years with active or convalescent COVID-19. The chain employs TRBV3-1 (or the pseudogene TRBV3-2) and TRBJ2-2, with D possibly being TRBD1 (6 bases). The sample consisted of peripheral blood. This CDR3 reads CASSHWGPGTGELFF. The CDR3 DNA reads as TGTGCCAGCAGCCATTGGGGGCCGGGCACCGGGGAGCTGTTTTTT.